The TCR beta chain described here comes from a study of beta chain features in type 1 diabetes. The CDR3 runs 11 residues. V lost 8 bases to trimming and J lost 4 bases, with 11 bases between them. The germline V gene has CDR1 GTSNPN and CDR2 SVGIG (reference sequence). Study results and limitations: Since sequencing was performed on cDNA, cells with high TCR expression could be over-represented. Shortening that was moderate but significant affected the TCRB CDR3s of Type 1 diabetes patients in all four CD4+ subsets. Patients with type 1 diabetes showed fewer VDJ junction insertions and more deletions.

This clone was observed a few times. Its antigen is not known. As every portion of the isolated RNA was reverse transcribed, the sequencing read expressed TCRB transcripts. Only in-frame clones appear in the TCRdb table, and some are missing; sequencing was by immunoSEQ multiplex PCR. The sample has a few hundred thousand clones, about a sixth seen once. This sequence was found in a man aged 30 to 45 with type 1 diabetes. The rearrangement joins TRBV30 to TRBJ2-5; perhaps TRBD2 as D (7 bases). Sequenced: naive CD4+ T cells from blood. The CDR3 DNA follows: TGTGCCGGGGGGGGCCGAGAGACCCAGTACTTC. This codes for CAGGGRETQYF.